This T cell receptor (beta chain) was identified during a study of regulatory T cells in long-lasting Graves disease. V was shortened by 2 bases and J by 4 bases, with 17 bases between the two germline ends. The CDR3 is 16 residues long. CDR1 and CDR2 (germline): MNHEY, SVGEGT. In its sample, this clonotype was seen many times. Both iRepertoire HTBI primers and Arm-PCR of CDR3 regions were used to build the TCR beta libraries. One entry per CDR3 protein, called by TCRdb with MiXCR from the multiplex PCR reads. The sample yields 350,000 to 450,000 distinct CDR3 sequences, about 16% seen once. The sample's time point: newly diagnosed GD, antithyroid drugs for less than 3 months. From RNA extracted from PBMCs, the TCR library was made. As a group, patients came from one endocrinology department in Xi'an, China. These sequences were also reported in another study, on T cells in Graves' hyperthyroidism and ophthalmopathy. That source reports: First-round RT-PCR with HTBI primers amplified the TCR CDR3 region. It was a median 6.5 months before onset that the model predicted ophthalmopathy.

The receptor's source is a woman aged 30 to 39 with Graves disease. This specimen was peripheral blood mononuclear cells (PBMCs), taken at new diagnosis, from a patient treated with antithyroid drugs. V usage is TRBV6-2 or TRBV6-3 and J usage is TRBJ2-5; D gene ambiguous. In nucleotides, the CDR3 is TGTGCCAGCAGTTACGACCCCGGCCAGCGCAGAGAGACCCAGTACTTC. This codes for CASSYDPGQRRETQYF.